Presented here are 20 T cell receptor beta chains from one specimen sequenced in a study of blood T cell repertoires in COVID-19. Measured with immunoSEQ multiplex PCR; TCRdb has only the in-frame clones, and not every one. The profile shows about 240,000 clones, 70% to 85% of them singletons. Sequencing input: peripheral blood. The receptors stem from a woman older than 75 with acute or convalescent COVID-19.

The CDR3 reads CASSRTGGTEAFF. DNA for the CDR3: TGTGCCAGCAGCCGGACAGGGGGCACTGAAGCTTTCTTT. The chain is built from TRBV3-1 (or the pseudogene TRBV3-2) and TRBJ1-1, with TRBD1 matching 10 bases. Germline CDR1 LGHDT, CDR2 YNNKEL (reference sequence). This CDR3 has 13 amino acids. J lost 4 bases, V lost 4 bases, and 0 bases had no gene match.

The CDR3 sequence: CASSPPPGQRTEYSNQPQHF. The CDR3 DNA is TGTGCCAGCTCACCGCCCCCGGGACAGCGGACGGAGTATAGCAATCAGCCCCAGCATTTT. The rearrangement joins TRBV18 to TRBJ1-5; the match to TRBD1 covers 7 bases. The CDR3 has 20 amino acids. Trimming at V came to 3 bases and at J to 0 bases, leaving 17 bases not matched to a gene. Per the germline V gene, CDR1 is KGHSH and CDR2 is LQKENI.

This clone was detected a few times. The chain is built from TRBV6-6 and TRBJ1-2, with a tentative D call TRBD1 (5 bases). V was clipped by 6 bases and J by 3 bases, with 8 bases between them. CDR3 size: 12 residues. Looked up from germline, CDR1 is MNHNY and CDR2 is SVGAGI (reference sequence). The CDR3 region is CASSQGDYGYTF. Here the CDR3 DNA reads TGTGCCAGCAGCCAAGGGGACTATGGCTACACCTTC.

This clone was seen just once. The chain couples TRBV11-2 to TRBJ2-4, with 8 nucleotides matching TRBD1. V lost 1 base, J lost 6 bases, and 5 bases stayed unmatched. Germline CDR1 reads SGHAT; CDR2 reads FQNNGV. The CDR3 contains 15 residues. CDR3 coding DNA: TGTGCCAGCAGCTTAGCGCAGGGGGCGTTAAACATTCAGTACTTC. It translates to CASSLAQGALNIQYF.

The rearrangement links TRBV20-1 to TRBJ2-3, with 9 nucleotides matching TRBD1. The junction had 1 base not matched to a gene; V was cut back by 4 bases and J by 8 bases. The CDR3 runs 11 residues. Per the germline V gene, CDR1 is DFQATT and CDR2 is SNEGSKA (reference sequence). CDR3 DNA sequence: TGCAGTGCTAACAGGGGGCGTACGCAGTATTTT. Its protein is CSANRGRTQYF.

This chain connects TRBV9 to TRBJ2-7; 9 bases align to TRBD1. Per the germline V gene, CDR1 is SGDLS and CDR2 is YYNGEE. This CDR3 spans 13 amino acids. J gave up 6 bases and V 4 bases, and 5 bases lay outside the gene matches. This CDR3 is CASSWDRAGEQYF. The CDR3 nucleotides read TGTGCCAGCAGCTGGGACAGGGCCGGCGAGCAGTACTTC.

This chain joins TRBV6-2 or TRBV6-3 and TRBJ1-5, with D possibly TRBD1 on 5 matching bases. Germline CDR1 is MNHEY and CDR2 is SVGEGT. The V end lost 5 bases, the J end lost 1 base, and 21 bases lay between the germline ends. The CDR3 covers 18 residues. Written as DNA, the CDR3 is TGTGCCAGCAGTCCCCCCCGCAGGGTCCTCGGGAGCAATCAGCCCCAGCATTTT. It codes for CASSPPRRVLGSNQPQHF.

The chain couples TRBV2 to TRBJ2-2; 7 bases match TRBD2. Germline V lookup: CDR1 SNHLY, CDR2 FYNNEI. The CDR3 consists of 15 residues. Trimming removed 6 bases from V and 7 bases from J; junction bases left unmatched: 11. CDR3 protein: CASRKVLAAGGELFF. The CDR3 DNA is TGTGCCAGCAGAAAGGTCCTAGCGGCCGGCGGGGAGCTGTTTTTT.

This sequence joins TRBV9 and TRBJ2-2; possible D gene TRBD2, 6 bases. V lost 1 base to trimming and J lost 7 bases, with 17 bases between them. Looked up from germline, CDR1 is SGDLS and CDR2 is YYNGEE. The CDR3 consists of 16 residues. CDR3 coding DNA: TGTGCCAGCAGCGTATCTGGAGGGGCGAGTGGCGGGGAGCTGTTTTTT. Its translation is CASSVSGGASGGELFF.

As concerns this clone: This CDR3 is also generated by other DNA sequences in the sample. This chain uses TRBV7-9 with TRBJ2-5; unclear D gene. CDR1 and CDR2 (germline): SEHNR, FQNEAQ (reference sequence). V was trimmed by 4 bases and J by 3 bases, leaving 3 bases between them. This CDR3 has 11 amino acids. The CDR3 protein is CASSSEETQYF. The CDR3, as DNA: TGTGCCAGCAGCTCTGAAGAGACCCAGTACTTC.

V usage is TRBV30 and J usage is TRBJ2-2; the match to TRBD2 covers 7 bases. Germline trimming cut 5 bases from V and 6 bases from J; bases unmatched to any gene: 12. The CDR3 runs to 15 residues. Germline CDR1 GTSNPN, CDR2 SVGIG (reference sequence). CDR3 region: CAWHYSGWRAGELFF. Written as DNA, the CDR3 is TGTGCCTGGCATTATAGCGGGTGGAGGGCCGGGGAGCTGTTTTTT.

This chain links TRBV5-6 with TRBJ2-2, with D possibly matching TRBD1 (5 bases). Trimming stripped 0 bases from V and 6 bases from J, with 15 bases between. Germline V gene lookup returns CDR1 SGHDT and CDR2 YYEEEE. The CDR3 loop spans 16 amino acids. The CDR3, as DNA: TGTGCCAGCAGCTTGGAGCAGGGCCGCCCGGCCGGGGAGCTGTTTTTT. Protein sequence: CASSLEQGRPAGELFF.

The V call is TRBV12-2, the J call TRBJ2-3; TRBD1 was called by the table and not checked on the DNA. TRBV12-2 is recorded as a pseudogene. The length of the CDR3 is 16 residues. The CDR3 loop reads CASRRINRRRTDTQYF. CDR3 DNA: TGTGCAAGTCGCCGGATAAACAGGAGAAGGACAGATACGCAGTATTTT.

V gene TRBV3-1 (or the pseudogene TRBV3-2) combines with J gene TRBJ1-2, with D possibly matching TRBD1 (5 bases). Trimming took 4 bases from V and 3 from J, leaving 6 bases between them. CDR1 and CDR2 (germline): LGHDT, YNNKEL (reference sequence). The CDR3 spans 12 residues. The CDR3 DNA follows: TGTGCCAGCAGCCGGGGGGACTATGGCTACACCTTC. Translated: CASSRGDYGYTF.

V gene TRBV5-1 combines with J gene TRBJ2-7; maybe TRBD1 (5 bases). The CDR3 is 13 amino acids. Germline lookup yields CDR1 SGHRS and CDR2 YFSETQ. Between the trimmed V and J ends, which lost 1 base and 3 bases, there was a span of 8 bases. CDR3 DNA: TGCGCCAGCAGCTTGACAGGTGACTACGAGCAGTACTTC. Translation gives CASSLTGDYEQYF.

This chain connects TRBV5-5 to TRBJ2-3; 7 bases are shared with TRBD1. After removal of 4 bases from V and 4 bases from J, the junction contained 9 bases not matched to a gene. The CDR3 has 15 amino acids. CDR1 and CDR2 (germline): SGHKS, YYEKEE (reference sequence). CDR3 protein: CASSRQGRAADTQYF. CDR3 nucleotide sequence: TGTGCCAGCAGCCGACAGGGCCGGGCCGCAGATACGCAGTATTTT.

The chain employs TRBV20-1 and TRBJ1-2; TRBD1 agrees at 7 bases. This CDR3 comprises 11 residues. The trim removed 4 bases at V and 8 bases at J, leaving 4 bases unmatched. The germline V gene has CDR1 DFQATT and CDR2 SNEGSKA (reference sequence). CDR3 sequence reads: CSAMTGFGYTF. The CDR3 region has the DNA TGCAGTGCTATGACAGGGTTCGGCTACACCTTC.

The chain carries TRBV6-5 and TRBJ2-1; possible D gene TRBD2, 6 bases. Trimming left V 6 bases short and J 5 bases short, with 17 bases between. The CDR3 has 15 amino acids. Germline CDR1 is MNHEY and CDR2 is SVGAGI. The CDR3 loop reads CASRGEDVGNNEQFF. The CDR3 DNA follows: TGTGCCAGCAGAGGGGAGGATGTGGGAAACAATGAGCAGTTCTTC.

The rearrangement joins TRBV30 to TRBJ1-1; possibly TRBD1 for D (5 bases). Germline CDR1 GTSNPN, CDR2 SVGIG (reference sequence). V dropped 0 bases and J dropped 1 base, with 12 bases sitting between them. The CDR3 loop spans 15 amino acids. The CDR3 loop is CAWSVLGGENTEAFF. The CDR3 DNA reads as TGTGCCTGGAGTGTACTGGGGGGGGAGAACACTGAAGCTTTCTTT. Based on the CDR3 plus reference TRBV30 and TRBJ1-1, the full variable domain is SQTIHQWPATLVQPVGSPLSLECTVEGTSNPNLYWYRQAAGRGLQLLFYSVGIGQISSEVPQNLSASRPQDRQFILSSKKLLLSDSGFYLCAWSVLGGENTEAFFGQGTRLTVV.

The chain is built from TRBV30 and TRBJ2-3; D uncertain. V lost 5 bases and J 2 bases, leaving 8 bases between the germline ends. CDR1 and CDR2 from the germline V gene are GTSNPN and SVGIG (reference sequence). The CDR3 totals 12 residues. Here the CDR3 DNA reads TGTGCCTGGTTTGCCTACACAGATACGCAGTATTTT. This gives the protein CAWFAYTDTQYF.